This T cell receptor (beta chain) was sequenced for a study of identical twins (dated by TCRdb to the mid-2010s). Some background on the complete study: To test whether fetal clonotypes persist, the study used deep sequencing on TCR alpha and beta repertoires from monozygotic twins, unrelated adults of various ages, and cord blood. To rule out contamination, the twin experiments were replicated at different times with different library preparation protocols.

The germline V gene yields SQVTM for CDR1 and ANQGSEA for CDR2. Trimming costs V 1 base and J 3 bases, and their ends lie 6 bases apart. From the cysteine through the phenylalanine, the CDR3 covers 12 amino acids. This entry keeps only the CDR3 DNA: 36 bases, framed from base 1. Only healthy Caucasian donors were included. The twin cohort consisted of three pairs of female monozygotic twins, all aged roughly 18 to 30 years. Positive isolation kits from Invitrogen were used to isolate CD4+ and CD8+ T cell populations. Overall results and qualifications from the work: Out-of-frame TCR alpha sharing in monozygotic twins was systematically underestimated by recombination models, whereas sharing between unrelated individuals was in agreement with the recombination models. Compared with coincidental sharing between unrelated individuals, out-of-frame TCR alpha sequences shared between twins had an excess of sequences with low generation probability. Zero-insertion analyses could be partly confounded by invariant T cells such as MAIT and iNKT, although diverse VJ usage argued against such confounding for most clonotypes. The excess sharing between twins in beta out-of-frame sequences was weaker because fewer shared sequences reduced the signal-to-noise ratio. Conclusions relied on cross-sectional statistical analysis, since the same donors could not be followed over many years. Fewer insertions were carried by abundant cord blood beta clonotypes; a weaker similar trend was observed in young adult naive repertoires, while no such trend was observed in memory repertoires.

The library was produced with 5' RACE. Sequencing was carried out with an Illumina HiSeq 2000. Template switching introduced a universal primer binding site; the final cDNA contained a unique molecular identifier, enabling accurate counting of TCR cDNA molecules. Specific primers in the conserved constant-segment region were used to synthesize first-strand cDNA for the TCR alpha and beta chains. To control for contamination, every cDNA library was double barcoded, receiving both a SMART-Mk sample barcode and Illumina barcodes. TruSeq adapter sequences and Illumina sample barcodes were added in two successive PCR steps. The TCR alpha and beta cDNA libraries were sequenced on the Illumina HiSeq platform using custom primers. The original pipeline was this. Raw reads were processed with MiGEC to extract unique molecular identifiers, and MiXCR was used to determine CDR3 positions. For each individual, recombination models were inferred using an EM algorithm with the repgenHMM and IGoR tools. The tcR package in R was used for shared clonotype analysis, with sharing normalized by the product of cloneset sizes. To study raw recombination without the effects of thymic and clonal selection, out-of-frame nonproductive sequences were analyzed. TCRdb reanalyzed the raw reads on its own, using fastp at Q25 for trimming and MiXCR for clone calling, and kept in-frame beta chains. Every distinct CDR3 protein forms one entry, paired with its most common genes and DNA. TCRdb, not the authors, supplied the V and J calls. The sample table holds about 500,000 distinct CDR3 sequences, of which over 11% were seen once. 0.8% to 1% of the sample goes to the ten largest clones.

A few counts support this clonotype. Its antigen remains undetermined. Base qualities are not recorded, but no much larger clone differs from it by a single base. These records were also assigned to another study, of yellow fever vaccine responses in identical twins. As that second study puts it: The authors reported that the T cell response to vaccination in identical twins appeared partly convergent and partly personalized. In the study, vaccine-responding T cell clones were precisely tracked in identical twins.

The chain joins TRBV29-1 to TRBJ2-5, and perhaps TRBD2 as D gene, on 5 matching bases. The material sequenced was CD4+ T cells sorted from blood. The clonotype originates from a young woman in good health. The nucleotide sequence is given as TGCAGCGTTGAAGCTAGCAAAGAGACCCAGTACTTC. Its protein product is CSVEASKETQYF.